This TCR beta chain was documented in a study of blood T cell repertoires in COVID-19. Germline CDR1 SGHTA, CDR2 FQGNSA. The CDR3 sequence is 15 residues long. V lost 6 bases, J lost 5 bases, and 19 bases lay in between. Assay: immunoSEQ multiplex PCR; the TCRdb copy retains only in-frame clones and omits some. The table lists about 55,000 clones, approximately 85% of them singletons, with approximately 15% in the top ten. This clone was recorded once. The chain uses TRBV7-2 and TRBJ1-2; weak D call: TRBD1 (6 bases). The source is a human donor in a cohort sampled during active COVID-19. Material: peripheral blood. The CDR3 loop is CASRIPGGAGYGYTF. Here the CDR3 DNA reads TGTGCCAGCAGAATCCCCGGGGGGGCCGGGTATGGCTACACCTTC.